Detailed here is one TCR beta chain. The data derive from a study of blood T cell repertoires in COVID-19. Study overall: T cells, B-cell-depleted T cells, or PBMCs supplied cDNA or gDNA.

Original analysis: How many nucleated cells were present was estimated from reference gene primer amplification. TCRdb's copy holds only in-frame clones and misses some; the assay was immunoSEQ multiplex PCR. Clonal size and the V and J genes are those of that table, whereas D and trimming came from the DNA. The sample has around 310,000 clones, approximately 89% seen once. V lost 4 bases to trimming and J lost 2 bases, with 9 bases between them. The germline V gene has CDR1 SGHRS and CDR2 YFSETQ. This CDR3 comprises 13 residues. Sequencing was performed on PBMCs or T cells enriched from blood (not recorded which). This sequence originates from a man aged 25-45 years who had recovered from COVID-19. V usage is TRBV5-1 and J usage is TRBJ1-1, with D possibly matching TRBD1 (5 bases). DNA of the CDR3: TGCGCCAGCAGCACCAGGGAAAACACTGAAGCTTTCTTT. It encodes CASSTRENTEAFF.